The 27 T cell receptor beta chains listed next were all sequenced from one sample in a study of cytomegalovirus exposure and HLA in healthy donors. PCR was performed using 60 Vbeta and 13 Jbeta primers. The data were produced by immunoSEQ multiplex PCR, yet TCRdb's version contains in-frame clones alone and is incomplete. This sample carries 110,000 or so clones, roughly 70% of them seen once, and the ten largest clones take 8.4%. The sequencing sample was made of PBMCs. The source is a man aged 40-55 years in good health and CMV-seronegative.

The rearrangement uses TRBV9 and TRBJ1-6; unclear D gene. Germline-derived CDR1 and CDR2 are SGDLS and YYNGEE. CDR3 size: 12 residues. V was shortened by 1 base and J by 8 bases, with 4 bases between the two germline ends. CDR3 residues: CASSVLDSPLHF. CDR3 DNA: TGTGCCAGCAGCGTACTAGATTCACCCCTCCACTTT.

The chain recombines TRBV29-1 with TRBJ2-5; 10 nucleotides agree with TRBD1. The better agreement between TRBJ2-7 and the DNA end casts doubt on the J call. CDR3 length: 13 residues. Germline loops: CDR1 SQVTM, CDR2 ANQGSEA. The CDR3 sequence is CSVEGTGGYEQYF. DNA for the CDR3: TGCAGCGTTGAAGGGACAGGGGGGTACGAGCAGTACTTC.

This clone showed up just once. The chain has TRBV4-1 and TRBJ2-7, with D possibly being TRBD1 (5 bases). The CDR3 extends over 15 amino acids. V was clipped by 0 bases and J by 6 bases, with 15 bases between them. CDR1 is MGHRA and CDR2 is YSYEKL in the germline V gene. The CDR3 DNA reads as TGCGCCAGCAGCCAAGATCAGGGCAGGGTGGGCGAGCAGTACTTC. Translating it yields CASSQDQGRVGEQYF.

The chain is built from TRBV15 and TRBJ2-3, with D perhaps TRBD2 (6 bases). V gave up 3 bases and J gave up 2 bases, with 18 bases separating them. Germline assignment: CDR1 LNHNV and CDR2 YYDKDF (reference sequence). The CDR3 is 17 residues long. The CDR3 nucleotides are TGTGCCACCAGCAGGGAAAGACGGGGGTCCTCCACAGATACGCAGTATTTT. Its protein product is CATSRERRGSSTDTQYF.

This clone was seen more than once but under ten times. The chain recombines TRBV28 with TRBJ2-3; D may be TRBD1 (5 bases). CDR1 and CDR2 from the germline V gene are MDHEN and SYDVKM. The CDR3 runs 14 residues. V lost 4 bases to trimming and J lost 0 bases, with 8 bases between them. The CDR3 here is CASSWTTSTDTQYF. In DNA form, the CDR3 reads TGTGCCAGCAGTTGGACAACTAGCACAGATACGCAGTATTTT.

This chain connects TRBV28 to TRBJ1-5; 9 bases line up with TRBD1. CDR3 length equals 12 residues. Germline V gene data show CDR1 as MDHEN and CDR2 as SYDVKM. Trimming took 11 bases from V and 5 from J; bases not matched to a gene: 4. The CDR3 sequence is CACDRGYQPQHF. CDR3 sequence (DNA): TGTGCCTGCGACAGGGGGTATCAGCCCCAGCATTTT.

The chain is built from TRBV6-1 and TRBJ1-1, with D unresolved. CDR1 MNHNS and CDR2 SASEGT come from the germline V gene. The CDR3 is 13 residues long. The ends were cut back, 5 bases at V and 1 base at J, with 8 bases in the middle. The CDR3 nucleotides are TGTGCCAGCAGTCAGCGAACGAACACTGAAGCTTTCTTT. This sequence encodes CASSQRTNTEAFF.

The chain employs TRBV5-4 and TRBJ2-7; 9 nucleotides align to TRBD2. The junction had 8 bases not matched to a gene; V was cut back by 1 base and J by 6 bases. Germline values: CDR1 SGHNT, CDR2 YYREEE (reference sequence). This CDR3 is 15 amino acids long. Here the CDR3 reads CASSLFSGGKGEQYF. In DNA, the CDR3 is TGTGCCAGCAGCTTGTTTAGCGGGGGTAAGGGCGAGCAGTACTTC.

V is TRBV7-3 and J is TRBJ2-6; 9 bases align to TRBD1. CDR1 is SGHTA, CDR2 FQGTGA, per germline. The CDR3 sequence is 17 residues long. V trimming: 5 bases; J trimming: 4 bases; junction bases outside the gene matches: 9. This CDR3 is CASSPGTGSTGANVLTF. DNA for the CDR3: TGTGCCAGCAGCCCCGGGACAGGGTCTACCGGGGCCAACGTCCTGACTTTC.

The chain employs TRBV25-1 and TRBJ2-7; TRBD1 might be the D (5 bases). Trimming took off 4 bases at V and 7 bases at J, with 11 bases between the two ends. CDR3 length equals 12 residues. Germline V lookup: CDR1 MGHDK, CDR2 SYGVNS. The CDR3 loop reads CASSGQGYEQYF. CDR3 DNA sequence: TGTGCCAGCAGTGGTCAGGGTTATGAGCAGTACTTC.

The chain has TRBV5-1 and TRBJ2-7; TRBD1 agrees at 9 bases. Germline assignment: CDR1 SGHRS and CDR2 YFSETQ. Trimming cost V 3 bases and J 0 bases; bases outside gene matches: 7. The CDR3 is 16 residues long. In DNA form, the CDR3 reads TGCGCCAGCAGCTCCGCCCAGACAGGGGGCTCCTACGAGCAGTACTTC. Translated: CASSSAQTGGSYEQYF.

The chain joins TRBV18 to TRBJ1-2, with 8 bases lining up with TRBD1. The CDR3 has 14 residues. Germline CDR1 KGHSH, CDR2 LQKENI. V trimming: 2 bases; J trimming: 3 bases; junction bases outside the gene matches: 2. In DNA form, the CDR3 reads TGTGCCAGCTCACCAGCAGGGGGCCACTATGGCTACACCTTC. This codes for CASSPAGGHYGYTF.

This clone was picked up a small number of times. The J gene is TRBJ1-6, the V gene TRBV6-6, with a possible D match to TRBD1 (5 bases). There are 14 residues in the CDR3. Trimming took 4 bases from V and 13 from J, leaving 17 bases between them. The germline CDR1 and CDR2 sequences are MNHNY and SVGAGI (reference sequence). The CDR3 here is CASSSLGALAPLHF. The CDR3 DNA is TGTGCCAGCAGTTCCCTTGGGGCTTTAGCCCCCCTCCACTTT.

V gene TRBV7-9 combines with J gene TRBJ2-3; D is uncertain. V gave up 5 bases and J gave up 2 bases, with 11 bases separating them. The CDR3 consists of 14 residues. CDR1 is SEHNR and CDR2 is FQNEAQ in the germline V gene (reference sequence). CDR3 coding DNA: TGTGCCAGCAGCCCCTGGGCCCCCACAGATACGCAGTATTTT. It yields the protein CASSPWAPTDTQYF.

This chain's CDR3 is CASSERDYYNEQFF. In DNA form, the CDR3 reads TGCGCCAGCAGCGAGCGGGACTATTACAATGAGCAGTTCTTC. This chain joins TRBV5-1 and TRBJ2-1; TRBD2 aligns across 7 bases. The CDR3 runs 14 residues. Per germline, CDR1 SGHRS and CDR2 YFSETQ. The V segment lost 4 bases and the J segment 4 bases; nucleotides outside the gene matches: 5.

The J gene is TRBJ1-4, the V gene TRBV7-8; TRBD1 is a possible D gene (6 bases). V lost 5 bases and J 10 bases, leaving 20 bases between the germline ends. The CDR3 has 15 amino acids. Per the germline V gene, CDR1 is SGHVS and CDR2 is FQNEAQ. CDR3 in amino acids: CASSRRDLTRGKLFF. DNA for the CDR3: TGTGCCAGCAGCCGCCGGGACCTTACCAGGGGAAAACTGTTTTTT.

V and J are TRBV29-1 and TRBJ2-3; 9 bases line up with TRBD2. Trimming removed 4 bases from V and 2 bases from J; junction bases left unmatched: 13. The germline V gene has CDR1 SQVTM and CDR2 ANQGSEA. This CDR3 has 17 amino acids. This CDR3 is CSVGAFLAGEDTDTQYF. The CDR3 nucleotides are TGCAGCGTTGGTGCCTTTTTAGCGGGGGAGGACACAGATACGCAGTATTTT.

The J gene is TRBJ2-7, the V gene TRBV5-4; 8 bases match TRBD2. J was trimmed by 2 bases and V by 0 bases; bases with no gene match: 4. Germline-derived CDR1 and CDR2 are SGHNT and YYREEE (reference sequence). The CDR3 loop spans 15 amino acids. The DNA of the CDR3 is TGTGCCAGCAGCTTGGGCGGGGGGACCACCTACGAGCAGTACTTC. The encoded protein is CASSLGGGTTYEQYF.

The V and J genes are TRBV7-2 and TRBJ2-2, with TRBD1 identical over 8 bases. This CDR3 is 15 amino acids long. The V segment lost 2 bases and the J segment 5 bases; nucleotides outside the gene matches: 4. CDR1 is SGHTA, CDR2 FQGNSA, per germline. The CDR3 bases are TGTGCCAGCAGCTTACAGGGGGCCCCTACCGGGGAGCTGTTTTTT. Amino acids: CASSLQGAPTGELFF.

The rearrangement joins TRBV4-1 to TRBJ2-3; 7 nucleotides agree with TRBD2. V lost 9 bases to trimming and J lost 2 bases; unmatched junction nucleotides: 11. Germline lookup yields CDR1 MGHRA and CDR2 YSYEKL. The CDR3 has 15 amino acids. CDR3 sequence reads: CARGHNGGFTDTQYF. Here the CDR3 DNA reads TGCGCCAGGGGTCATAACGGGGGGTTCACAGATACGCAGTATTTT.

The gene calls are TRBV4-3 and TRBJ1-1; 9 nucleotides agree with TRBD1. Looked up from germline, CDR1 is LGHNA and CDR2 is YSLEER. The CDR3 runs to 15 residues. V lost 1 base to trimming and J lost 8 bases; unmatched junction nucleotides: 8. The CDR3 here is CASSQGTGDSAEAFF. CDR3 in DNA: TGCGCCAGCAGCCAAGGGACAGGGGACAGCGCGGAAGCTTTCTTT.

V is TRBV4-2 and J is TRBJ1-5; TRBD1 might be the D (5 bases). V lost 0 bases, J lost 2 bases, and 23 bases lay in between. The CDR3 is 20 residues long. Germline-derived CDR1 and CDR2 are LGHNA and YNFKEQ. The CDR3 is CASSQESRPRAWFGNQPQHF. The CDR3 DNA follows: TGTGCCAGCAGCCAAGAGTCGAGGCCCAGGGCCTGGTTCGGCAATCAGCCCCAGCATTTT.

The rearrangement joins TRBV5-1 to TRBJ1-5, with 12 bases identical to TRBD1. This CDR3 comprises 15 residues. Germline loops: CDR1 SGHRS, CDR2 YFSETQ. Losses at the gene ends were 0 bases for V and 6 bases for J; bases not matched to a gene: 1. The CDR3 is CASSLEGQGAQPQHF. DNA for the CDR3: TGCGCCAGCAGCTTGGAGGGACAGGGGGCTCAGCCCCAGCATTTT.

The rearrangement links TRBV4-2 to TRBJ2-5; 15 bases match TRBD2. The CDR3 consists of 17 residues. The junction had 9 bases not matched to a gene; V was cut back by 5 bases and J by 5 bases. Germline values: CDR1 LGHNA, CDR2 YNFKEQ. The CDR3 sequence is CASSSWTSGGAEETQYF. In DNA form, the CDR3 reads TGTGCCAGCAGCTCCTGGACTAGCGGGGGGGCGGAGGAGACCCAGTACTTC.

This chain connects TRBV14 to TRBJ2-6; possible D gene TRBD2, 6 bases. V was trimmed by 0 bases and J by 0 bases, leaving 15 bases between them. This CDR3 is 19 amino acids long. Germline CDR1 is SGHDN and CDR2 is FVKESK. The CDR3 coding sequence is TGTGCCAGCAGCCAAGACATTGGGACTGCGATCTCTGGGGCCAACGTCCTGACTTTC. Translating it yields CASSQDIGTAISGANVLTF.

The J gene is TRBJ2-7, the V gene TRBV21-1; TRBD2, as called in the table, went unchecked against the DNA. TRBV21-1 is noted as a pseudogene. The CDR3 runs 15 residues. Here the CDR3 reads CASSKPGLLLHEQYF. The CDR3 DNA is TGTGCCAGCAGCAAACCCGGGTTACTACTCCACGAGCAGTACTTC.

The chain employs TRBV2 and TRBJ2-3; no clear D gene. Germline CDR1 is SNHLY and CDR2 is FYNNEI. This CDR3 spans 9 amino acids. With 8 bases removed from V and 6 bases from J, the gap between germline ends came to 3 bases. CDR3 sequence (DNA): TGTGCCAGCCCGGATACGCAGTATTTT. Protein sequence: CASPDTQYF.